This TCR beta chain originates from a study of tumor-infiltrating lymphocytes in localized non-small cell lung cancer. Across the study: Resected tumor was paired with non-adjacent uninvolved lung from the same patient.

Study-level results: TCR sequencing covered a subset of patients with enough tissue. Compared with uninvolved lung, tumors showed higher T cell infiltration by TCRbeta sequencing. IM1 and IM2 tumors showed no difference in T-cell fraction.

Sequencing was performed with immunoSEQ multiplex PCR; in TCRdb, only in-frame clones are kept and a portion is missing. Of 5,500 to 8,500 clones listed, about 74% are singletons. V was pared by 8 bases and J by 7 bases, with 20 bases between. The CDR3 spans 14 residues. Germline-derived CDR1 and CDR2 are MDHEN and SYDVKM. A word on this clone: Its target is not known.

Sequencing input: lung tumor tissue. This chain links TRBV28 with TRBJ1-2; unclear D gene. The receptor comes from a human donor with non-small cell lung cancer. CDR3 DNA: TGTGCCAGCCGGTTCACGAGGTTGGAACGTGGCTACACCTTC. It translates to CASRFTRLERGYTF.